This TCR beta chain was identified in a study of T-cell reconstitution after alpha-beta-depleted transplantation in children. Findings and limits, study-wide: Several hundred graft clones that had expanded were reportedly the source of alpha-beta T cells about two months after transplant. T cells produced anew were the main source of T-cell counts and diversity one year after transplant. Surviving recipient cells, namely T cells and thymic progenitors, were the source of high day-60 TCRbeta diversity in some patients.

Preparation of the TCRbeta library was carried out with unique molecular identifiers. TCRdb processed the PCR reads anew with MiXCR; each CDR3 protein has one entry. Of fewer than 700,000 distinct CDR3 sequences listed, 13% are singletons. This clonotype was detected ten times or more. Antigen: not known. Germline CDR1 SQVTM, CDR2 ANQGSEA. The CDR3 is 13 residues long. The J gene is TRBJ2-7, the V gene TRBV29-1; no definite D call. The sample consisted of PBMCs, mostly from graft donor cells, taken 360 days after TCRalphabeta/CD19-depleted stem cell transplant. This TCR derives from a male patient aged 5 to 17 who had a stem cell transplant for acute myeloid leukemia, so the T cells may come from the graft donor. CDR3 protein: CSPSTVAHHGPYF. DNA of the CDR3: TGCAGTCCTTCTACGGTCGCGCACCATGGTCCGTACTTC.